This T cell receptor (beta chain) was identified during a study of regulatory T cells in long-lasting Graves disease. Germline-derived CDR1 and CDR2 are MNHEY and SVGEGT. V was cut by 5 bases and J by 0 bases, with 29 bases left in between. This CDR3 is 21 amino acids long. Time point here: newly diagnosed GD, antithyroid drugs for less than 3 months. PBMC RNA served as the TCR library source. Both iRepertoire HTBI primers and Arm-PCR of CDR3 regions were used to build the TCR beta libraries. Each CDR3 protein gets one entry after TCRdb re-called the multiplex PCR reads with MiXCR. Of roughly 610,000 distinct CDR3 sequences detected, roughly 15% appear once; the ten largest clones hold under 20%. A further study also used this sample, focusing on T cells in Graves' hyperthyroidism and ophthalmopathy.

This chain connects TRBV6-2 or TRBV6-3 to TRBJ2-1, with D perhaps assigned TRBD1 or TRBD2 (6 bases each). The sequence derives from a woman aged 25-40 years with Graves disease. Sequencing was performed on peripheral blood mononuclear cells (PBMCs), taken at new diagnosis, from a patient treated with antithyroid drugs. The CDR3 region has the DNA TGTGCCAGCAGTCGCCGACCGGGACAACCGTCGGGACTTAGCTCCTACAATGAGCAGTTCTTC. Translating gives CASSRRPGQPSGLSSYNEQFF.